A single sample gave rise to the 19 T cell receptor beta chains below, sequenced in a study of blood T cell repertoires in COVID-19. Data came from immunoSEQ multiplex PCR; TCRdb stores just in-frame clones and leaves some out. The table includes roughly 250,000 clones, approximately 86% detected once. The sample consisted of peripheral blood. All receptors derive from a woman older than 75 with active or convalescent COVID-19.

The V gene is TRBV6-5, the J gene TRBJ2-7; TRBD2 matches 11 bases. V lost 5 bases to trimming and J lost 6 bases; unmatched junction nucleotides: 9. The CDR3 has 15 residues. The germline gives CDR1 MNHEY, CDR2 SVGAGI. The CDR3 nucleotides read TGTGCCAGCAGTCGCGAGACTAGCGGGGTCTCCGAGCAGTACTTC. Its translation is CASSRETSGVSEQYF.

This clone has more than one count but fewer than ten. The chain uses TRBV28 and TRBJ1-1; D ambiguous. The CDR3 contains 14 residues. V lost 6 bases to trimming and J lost 1 base, with 12 bases between them. From germline, CDR1 is MDHEN and CDR2 SYDVKM. The CDR3 bases are TGTGCCAGCAGATTCAAAGCTACGAACACTGAAGCTTTCTTT. Amino acids: CASRFKATNTEAFF.

This rearrangement joins TRBV19 to TRBJ1-6, with 7 bases that match TRBD1. The CDR3 spans 15 residues. From germline, CDR1 is LNHDA and CDR2 SQIVND (reference sequence). V was pared by 3 bases and J by 7 bases, with 6 bases of the junction left unmatched. CDR3 coding DNA: TGTGCCAGTAGTATCAGGGGGTTTGGGAATTCACCCCTCCACTTT. It is translated as CASSIRGFGNSPLHF. The whole variable domain, filled in from reference TRBV19 and TRBJ1-6, reads DGGITQSPKYLFRKEGQNVTLSCEQNLNHDAMYWYRQDPGQGLRLIYYSQIVNDFQKGDIAEGYSVSREKKESFPLTVTSAQKNPTAFYLCASSIRGFGNSPLHFGNGTRLTVT.

The chain couples TRBV28 to TRBJ2-5; 8 bases align to TRBD1. Unmatched junction bases numbered 8, after V lost 3 bases and J lost 2 bases. From germline, CDR1 is MDHEN and CDR2 SYDVKM. The CDR3 covers 16 residues. CDR3 in DNA: TGTGCCAGCAGTTTTAGTGGCAGGGGGCGTCAAGAGACCCAGTACTTC. Translating gives CASSFSGRGRQETQYF.

This clone came up a few times. The chain employs TRBV18 and TRBJ2-7; 12 nucleotides line up with TRBD2. Trimming at V came to 0 bases and at J to 6 bases, leaving 6 bases not matched to a gene. Germline assignment: CDR1 KGHSH and CDR2 LQKENI. The CDR3 sequence is 16 residues long. The CDR3 is CASSPPASGRGGEQYF. CDR3 bases: TGTGCCAGCTCACCACCGGCTAGCGGGAGGGGAGGCGAGCAGTACTTC.

This clone has just one count. This chain links TRBV19 with TRBJ2-2; D is ambiguous. Trimming left V 6 bases short and J 6 bases short, with 14 bases between. The CDR3 sequence is 14 residues long. Germline V gene sequence: CDR1 LNHDA, CDR2 SQIVND (reference sequence). The CDR3 sequence is CASRQSYGAGELFF. Here the CDR3 DNA reads TGTGCCAGTAGACAGTCATACGGCGCCGGGGAGCTGTTTTTT.

There are a few counts of this clone. The chain has TRBV3-1 (or the pseudogene TRBV3-2) and TRBJ2-1, with 7 bases identical to TRBD1. The CDR3 loop spans 14 amino acids. Germline CDR1 LGHDT, CDR2 YNNKEL (reference sequence). After removal of 5 bases from V and 6 bases from J, the junction contained 7 bases not matched to a gene. CDR3 residues: CASSNQYRGNEQFF. DNA for the CDR3: TGTGCCAGCAGCAACCAATACAGGGGCAATGAGCAGTTCTTC.

The chain employs TRBV7-2 and TRBJ1-5, with 7 bases aligning to TRBD1. Germline CDR1 SGHTA, CDR2 FQGNSA. V dropped 5 bases and J dropped 6; count of bases not matched to a gene: 4. This CDR3 has 13 amino acids. As DNA, the CDR3 is TGTGCCAGCAGCCCAGGGACAGTTCAGCCCCAGCATTTT. Its translation: CASSPGTVQPQHF.

This CDR3 reads CASSDLQGGQNEQFF. Here the CDR3 DNA reads TGTGCCAGCAGTGATTTGCAGGGGGGCCAGAATGAGCAGTTCTTC. The V and J genes are TRBV6-4 and TRBJ2-1; perhaps TRBD1 as D (7 bases). The V gene's germline CDR1 is MRHNA and CDR2 SNTAGT. The CDR3 has 15 residues. V lost 3 bases to trimming and J lost 7 bases, with 16 bases between them.

The J gene is TRBJ2-1, the V gene TRBV5-1, with 9 bases that match TRBD1. V shed 4 bases and J 10 bases; nucleotides not matched to a gene: 9. CDR1 is SGHRS, CDR2 YFSETQ, per germline. The CDR3 covers 14 residues. For the CDR3, the DNA is TGCGCCAGCAGCCTAAGGACAGGGGACTCGGAGCAGTTCTTC. Its protein product is CASSLRTGDSEQFF. Looking up the rest from reference TRBV5-1 and TRBJ2-1 gives the full variable domain: KAGVTQTPRYLIKTRGQQVTLSCSPISGHRSVSWYQQTPGQGLQFLFEYFSETQRNKGNFPGRFSGRQFSNSRSEMNVSTLELGDSALYLCASSLRTGDSEQFFGPGTRLTVL.

This chain joins TRBV18 and TRBJ2-2; TRBD1 matches at 9 bases. The V gene's germline CDR1 is KGHSH and CDR2 LQKENI. V was pared by 5 bases and J by 5 bases, with 6 bases of the junction left unmatched. The CDR3 extends over 15 amino acids. The CDR3 loop reads CASSAGTGRTGELFF. Here the CDR3 DNA reads TGTGCCAGCTCAGCCGGGACAGGGCGTACCGGGGAGCTGTTTTTT. Full variable domain (missing parts from reference TRBV18 and TRBJ2-2): NAGVMQNPRHLVRRRGQEARLRCSPMKGHSHVYWYRQLPEEGLKFMVYLQKENIIDESGMPKERFSAEFPKEGPSILRIQQVVRGDSAAYFCASSAGTGRTGELFFGEGSRLTVL.

The chain recombines TRBV28 with TRBJ2-1; D unclear. Germline lookup yields CDR1 MDHEN and CDR2 SYDVKM. This CDR3 region has 14 residues. Trimming removed 5 bases from V and 4 bases from J, with 12 bases in between. The CDR3 DNA sequence: TGTGCCAGCAGTGACCCCCCAGCGTACAATGAGCAGTTCTTC. Amino acid sequence: CASSDPPAYNEQFF.

The V gene is TRBV18, the J gene TRBJ1-5; 7 nucleotides align to TRBD1. Germline V gene data show CDR1 as KGHSH and CDR2 as LQKENI. CDR3 size: 14 residues. Trimming at V came to 5 bases and at J to 2 bases, leaving 3 bases not matched to a gene. DNA for the CDR3: TGTGCCAGCTCAACGACAGGGCGCAATCAGCCCCAGCATTTT. It encodes CASSTTGRNQPQHF. Full variable domain (missing parts from reference TRBV18 and TRBJ1-5): NAGVMQNPRHLVRRRGQEARLRCSPMKGHSHVYWYRQLPEEGLKFMVYLQKENIIDESGMPKERFSAEFPKEGPSILRIQQVVRGDSAAYFCASSTTGRNQPQHFGDGTRLSIL.

The rearrangement joins TRBV2 to TRBJ2-7; a possible D gene is TRBD1 (6 bases). Germline V CDR1 and CDR2: SNHLY, FYNNEI. The CDR3 is 15 amino acids. V was trimmed by 4 bases and J by 2 bases, leaving 15 bases between them. DNA of the CDR3: TGTGCCAGCAGTGCGACAGGCCAACTACCCTACGAGCAGTACTTC. Translation: CASSATGQLPYEQYF.

The chain is built from TRBV28 and TRBJ1-5, with TRBD1 as a possible D gene (5 bases). The germline V gene encodes CDR1 MDHEN and CDR2 SYDVKM. The CDR3 totals 14 residues. Trimming left V 10 bases short and J 3 bases short, with 16 bases between. CDR3 sequence reads: CATIDSNINQPQHF. The CDR3 bases are TGTGCCACCATCGACAGCAACATCAATCAGCCCCAGCATTTT.

Concerning this clone itself: This sample also contains other DNA sequences that code for the same CDR3. The CDR3 loop is CASSLAGQNTEAFF. As DNA, the CDR3 is TGCGCCAGCAGCTTGGCCGGACAGAACACTGAAGCTTTCTTT. The chain has TRBV5-1 and TRBJ1-1; D possibly corresponds to TRBD1 (5 bases). V lost 0 bases and J 1 base, leaving 7 bases between the germline ends. Germline V gives CDR1 SGHRS, CDR2 YFSETQ. The CDR3 is made up of 14 amino acids.

The chain couples TRBV5-1 to TRBJ1-2; 9 nucleotides agree with TRBD1. Germline CDR1 reads SGHRS; CDR2 reads YFSETQ. Germline trimming cut 3 bases from V and 8 bases from J; bases unmatched to any gene: 5. This CDR3 contains 13 residues. CDR3 loop: CASSYDRGYGYTF. CDR3 DNA: TGCGCCAGCAGCTACGACAGGGGGTACGGCTACACCTTC.

The gene calls are TRBV10-2 and TRBJ2-3; 11 nucleotides match TRBD2. V was pared by 3 bases and J by 4 bases, with 9 bases of the junction left unmatched. In germline, CDR1 is WSHSY, CDR2 SAAADI. The CDR3 covers 17 residues. The CDR3 DNA sequence: TGCGCCAGCAGTGACCCCACTAGCGGGAGTTTACCAGATACGCAGTATTTT. This gives the protein CASSDPTSGSLPDTQYF.

The chain uses TRBV14 and TRBJ1-1, with 9 bases aligning to TRBD1. Germline lookup yields CDR1 SGHDN and CDR2 FVKESK. V lost 1 base and J lost 6; bases outside the gene matches: 0. The CDR3 is 13 amino acids. The CDR3 loop reads CASSQGQGAEAFF. Here the CDR3 DNA reads TGTGCCAGCAGCCAAGGACAGGGGGCTGAAGCTTTCTTT.